The entry below gives a single TCR beta chain sequence along with its context. This entry comes from a study of shared clonotypes between healthy human individuals. Unsorted samples relied on around 100 million PBMCs, which served as the source of genomic DNA. At the deep level, the assay was run. Produced via immunoSEQ multiplex PCR; TCRdb's table is partial and in-frame only. Of 450,000 to 500,000 clones in the sample, about 84% were seen once. V shed 6 bases and J 10 bases; nucleotides not matched to a gene: 8. The CDR3 is 14 residues long. Germline CDR1 WNHNN, CDR2 SYGVQD (reference sequence). The source material was PBMCs. The chain uses TRBV10-1 and TRBJ2-2, with 10 bases lining up with TRBD2. This receptor was obtained from a middle-aged woman in good health. Some clones in this sample may be carry-over from other donors' samples. Here the CDR3 reads CASSLSGRAMELFF. The CDR3 DNA follows: TGCGCCAGCAGCTTAAGCGGGAGGGCCATGGAGCTGTTTTTT.